One T cell receptor (beta chain) is described in this entry. Its recognized antigen is unknown. Within one base of it there is no much larger clone, and no base qualities were kept. The entry originates in a study of regulatory T cells in long-lasting Graves disease (dated by TCRdb to about 2021). As for the study more broadly: Antithyroid drugs had been taken for less than 3 months by newly diagnosed Graves' disease patients. Patients with persistent Graves' disease were compared with patients with newly diagnosed Graves' disease using TCR sequencing and RNA sequencing of peripheral blood. The study was conducted in China and was registered as a clinical trial. A total of roughly 35 samples underwent TCR sequencing, from about 13 patients with persistent Graves' disease and approximately 20 patients with newly diagnosed Graves' disease.

For CDR1 and CDR2, the germline V gene (reference sequence) lists SGHNT and YYREEE. CDR3 length: 13 amino acids, cysteine to phenylalanine. Just CDR3 DNA is preserved here, 39 bases in frame from base 1. V loses 7 bases of germline sequence and J loses 0 bases, and the interval between the two ends is 11 bases. Overall study results and their limits: More public clonotypes were shared among persistent patients (under 3,000) than among newly diagnosed patients (just under 1,000). Persistent Graves' disease patients showed lower TCR Shannon entropy and fewer highly expanded clones than newly diagnosed patients, suggesting clonal expansion. Persistent disease showed preferential use of TRBV28, TRBJ1-2 and TRBJ2-5, whereas newly diagnosed disease favored TRBV20-1 and TRBJ2-1. Sequencing and analysis were limited to the TCR beta chain. Only peripheral blood was studied, because thyroid tissue, the primary lesion, was inaccessible. As a limitation, the authors acknowledged that the small sample size may reduce accuracy.

To prepare the library, multiplex PCR was applied. Instrument used: Illumina HiSeq 4000. TCR beta libraries were built with iRepertoire HTBI primers and Arm-PCR amplification of CDR3 regions. Before sequencing, the PCR products went through gel purification. The original methods were these. Across samples, around 62 TRBV and 13 to 15 TRBJ segments were identified and used for gene usage analysis of CDR3 amino acid clonotypes. COPE and FqMerger were used to merge the filtered high-quality paired reads into contigs. BLAST was used to align contigs to IMGT TRBV, TRBD and TRBJ reference genes, and CDR3 was defined according to IMGT. Any clonotype with a frequency above 0.1% was classified as a highly expanded clone. Shannon entropy served as the measure of repertoire diversity, while the Gini coefficient captured V-J evenness. A clonotype found in more than one individual was treated as public. Using fastp at Q25 and MiXCR, TCRdb reprocessed the public reads and kept productive beta chains. Each CDR3 protein gets just one entry, which takes the most common genes and DNA from the rows behind it. These V and J calls are TCRdb output, not the study's own analysis. This sample has 500,000 or so distinct CDR3 sequences in its table, and roughly 17% of those were observed once. The ten largest clones represent approximately 12% of the sample.

According to the study, the label for this sample's time point signals: newly diagnosed GD, antithyroid drugs for less than 3 months. For both TCR sequencing and RNA sequencing, RNA was extracted from PBMCs using TRIzol. The diagnosis of Graves' disease followed American Thyroid Association guidelines. Patients were recruited from an endocrinology department in Xi'an, China. Each patient gave approximately 10 milliliters of peripheral blood, collected in an EDTA anticoagulant tube. PBMCs were isolated by Ficoll Paque Plus density gradient separation without further T cell sorting. RNA quality was checked with an Agilent 2100 Bioanalyzer and agarose gel, and concentration with a NanoDrop 2000. The sample also formed part of further work on T cells in Graves' hyperthyroidism and ophthalmopathy. As that second study puts it: Graves' hyperthyroidism was defined as stable when no progression to ophthalmopathy occurred over 18 months of follow-up. Hyperthyroidism patients were aged 18 to 65 years and newly diagnosed, with disease duration of less than 2 months. Exclusion was applied to patients with uncontrolled infections, other autoimmune diseases, pregnancy or lactation. Diagnoses were established on the basis of clinical symptoms, serum thyroxine and TRAb, thyroid ultrasound, and orbital computed tomography. The TCR CDR3 was subjected to a first round of RT-PCR using the HTBI primer set and the Qiagen OneStep RT-PCR kit. Most expanded thyroid clonotypes (frequency above 0.001) were also detected in blood, suggesting blood repertoires may reflect thyroid immune responses. A model built on a 13 V-J signature distinguished ophthalmopathy from stable hyperthyroidism, reaching around 87% sensitivity and 81.08% specificity in cross-validation and 80%/75% in testing. During validation, the model predicted progression to ophthalmopathy a median of around 7 months ahead of onset, with roughly 65% sensitivity and 72.22% specificity. A discovery cohort of about a hundred patients, roughly 43 with Graves' ophthalmopathy and about 58 with stable Graves' hyperthyroidism, was used to find distinguishing TCR V-J signatures. Whether ophthalmopathy could be predicted prospectively was tested in an independent validation cohort made up of about 20 hyperthyroidism patients plus 17 patients who later progressed to ophthalmopathy. The 75 to 100 discovery patients were randomly split 7:3 into training and test sets. In six Graves' hyperthyroidism patients, the study also compared T-cell repertoires from thyroid tissue with T-cell repertoires from blood. Following sampling, methimazole starting at 30 mg daily was given to hyperthyroidism patients, and high-dose intravenous methylprednisolone was given to ophthalmopathy patients. The libraries were constructed in a second round of multiplex PCR and then size-selected and purified. Sequencing of the libraries was done on an Illumina HiSeq2000 using paired-end 100 bp reads. SOAPnuke was used to process the raw data, throwing out any read that contained adapters or uncalled bases, had a mean Phred below 15, or lacked an exact constant-primer or identifier match. High-quality paired reads were merged with COPE v1.2.5, and unique nucleotide sequences were defined as clonotypes. MiTCR v1.1 was used to align the clonotypes against IMGT TRBV, TRBD and TRBJ reference segments. The analysis was restricted to V-J combinations with a frequency above 0.0001, which together covered 99.2% of the repertoires. The TCS score was defined as the ratio of F50 (clonal expansion) to E x V (chaos), calculated using BLOSUM62-based TCRdist between CDR3 peptides within each V-J. Welch's t-statistics and random forest reduced fewer than 550 V-J features to roughly 13, which were used in a naive Bayes classifier (R e1071). No statistical method was used to set the sample size in advance, and investigators knew the group allocation. According to the paper, TCR Vbeta CDR3 sequencing was carried out on about 140 peripheral blood samples, which came from fewer than 50 ophthalmopathy, 80 or so hyperthyroidism and some 17 progressor patients.

This TCR was recovered from a man aged 35 to 55 with Graves disease. Donor details come from another sample of the same person, matched by shared clones. The sample in question was peripheral blood mononuclear cells (PBMCs), obtained at new diagnosis, from a patient treated with antithyroid drugs. The chain employs TRBV5-4 and TRBJ2-7, with the D gene call left open. The CDR3 is CASCQDNSYEQYF. The sequence in DNA is TGTGCCAGCTGCCAAGACAACTCCTACGAGCAGTACTTC.